What follows is one TCR beta chain and its context. Its antigen is unidentified. The entry originates in a study of cytomegalovirus exposure and HLA in healthy donors. Researchers ran the PCR with 60 Vbeta and 13 Jbeta primers. The protocol was immunoSEQ multiplex PCR, while the TCRdb copy is restricted to in-frame clones and leaves out a portion. The table records some 200,000 clones, 79% of them present only once. This CDR3 is built from 18 residues. Trimming shortened V by 3 bases and J by 0 bases, and 15 bases separated the two germline ends. The germline CDR1 and CDR2 sequences are LGHNA and YSLEER. Whole-study findings and limits: Fewer than 200 TCR beta chains were listed as cytomegalovirus-associated. In vitro testing confirmed three CMV-associated chains as specific for CMV antigens.

This receptor was obtained from a girl between 10 and 17 years old in good health and CMV-seropositive. The specimen was PBMCs. The chain carries TRBV4-3 and TRBJ2-6; the D gene is possibly TRBD2 (6 bases). The CDR3 DNA reads TGCGCCAGCAGCCAGCGAGGAGGGTACTACTCTGGGGCCAACGTCCTGACTTTC. Amino acid sequence: CASSQRGGYYSGANVLTF.